The 31 T cell receptor beta chains below all came from one sample that was sequenced in a study of cytomegalovirus exposure and HLA in healthy donors. A multiplex PCR was run with 60 Vbeta primers and 13 Jbeta primers. Method: immunoSEQ multiplex PCR; TCRdb's copy keeps in-frame clones and lacks some. The top ten clones hold roughly 8.6% of a sample with about 120,000 clones, around two thirds of them seen once. Sequencing was carried out using PBMCs. These receptors were obtained from a woman in her 40s in good health and CMV-seropositive.

This rearrangement joins TRBV5-1 to TRBJ2-1; unclear D gene. V was pared by 7 bases and J by 6 bases, with 8 bases between. CDR3 length: 11 amino acids. The germline V gene has CDR1 SGHRS and CDR2 YFSETQ. CDR3: CASGGGNEQFF. As DNA, the CDR3 is TGCGCCAGCGGCGGCGGCAATGAGCAGTTCTTC.

This clone has just a few counts. The rearrangement uses TRBV10-3 and TRBJ2-1; 10 bases line up with TRBD2. Germline V lookup: CDR1 ENHRY, CDR2 SYGVKD. V lost 10 bases, J lost 9 bases, and 9 bases stayed unmatched. This CDR3 spans 13 amino acids. The CDR3 DNA follows: TGTGCCACCCTAAAGCGGGAGGGCGGTGAGCAGTTCTTC. Amino acid sequence: CATLKREGGEQFF.

The gene calls are TRBV5-4 and TRBJ2-1; 9 bases fit TRBD1. This CDR3 has 14 amino acids. The germline V gene encodes CDR1 SGHNT and CDR2 YYREEE (reference sequence). The V segment lost 3 bases and the J segment 4 bases; nucleotides outside the gene matches: 2. CDR3 DNA sequence: TGTGCCAGCAGCTGGGACAGGGAGTACAATGAGCAGTTCTTC. It is translated as CASSWDREYNEQFF. The whole variable domain, remainder taken from reference TRBV5-4 and TRBJ2-1, is ETGVTQSPTHLIKTRGQQVTLRCSSQSGHNTVSWYQQALGQGPQFIFQYYREEENGRGNFPPRFSGLQFPNYSSELNVNALELDDSALYLCASSWDREYNEQFFGPGTRLTVL.

The chain couples TRBV2 to TRBJ1-3; D gene ambiguous. V dropped 0 bases and J dropped 1 base, with 10 bases sitting between them. The CDR3 sequence is 16 residues long. Germline assignment: CDR1 SNHLY and CDR2 FYNNEI. The CDR3 protein is CASSEAVILSGNTIYF. CDR3 in DNA: TGTGCCAGCAGTGAAGCGGTAATACTATCTGGAAACACCATATATTTT.

This clone was seen a few times. This chain connects TRBV30 to TRBJ2-3, with D possibly matching TRBD2 (6 bases). The CDR3 covers 14 residues. V was pared by 5 bases and J by 4 bases, with 16 bases between. CDR1 is GTSNPN, CDR2 SVGIG, per germline (reference sequence). CDR3 DNA: TGTGCCTGGGAGGAGGGCAGTCGGGCAGATACGCAGTATTTT. It encodes CAWEEGSRADTQYF.

The rearrangement joins TRBV4-1 to TRBJ1-6; 7 bases match TRBD1. V trimming: 0 bases; J trimming: 8 bases; junction bases outside the gene matches: 13. Germline V CDR1 and CDR2: MGHRA, YSYEKL. The CDR3 loop spans 18 amino acids. CDR3 sequence: CASSQEGLGRGWDSPLHF. In nucleotides, the CDR3 is TGCGCCAGCAGCCAAGAAGGGTTGGGCAGGGGGTGGGATTCACCCCTCCACTTT.

The chain couples TRBV21-1 to TRBJ2-7; the table's D call of TRBD2 was not tested on the DNA. TRBV21-1 is a pseudogene segment. CDR3 length: 17 amino acids. CDR3 in amino acids: CASSKVVSRAPFHEQYF. The DNA of the CDR3 is TGTGCCAGCAGCAAAGTAGTTTCCCGTGCCCCATTCCACGAGCAGTACTTC.

The V call is TRBV7-2, the J call TRBJ1-1; D gene unclear. Germline CDR1 is SGHTA and CDR2 is FQGNSA. The CDR3 consists of 13 residues. Trimming took 4 bases from V and 0 from J, leaving 6 bases between them. The chain's CDR3 is CASSYTLNTEAFF. The CDR3 coding sequence is TGTGCCAGCAGCTACACATTGAACACTGAAGCTTTCTTT.

V and J are TRBV10-3 and TRBJ2-5; maybe TRBD1 (5 bases). This CDR3 is 13 amino acids long. The V and J ends lost 4 bases and 4 bases respectively, with 10 bases between them. From germline, CDR1 is ENHRY and CDR2 SYGVKD. In DNA form, the CDR3 reads TGTGCCATCAGTGTGTTCCAGGGAGAGACCCAGTACTTC. It codes for CAISVFQGETQYF.

A note on this clone: Within the sample, other DNA sequences also encode this same CDR3. The chain recombines TRBV18 with TRBJ1-1; D is unresolved. This CDR3 has 12 amino acids. Germline CDR1 and CDR2: KGHSH and LQKENI. V lost 3 bases and J 3 bases, leaving 5 bases between the germline ends. This CDR3 is CASSPEDTEAFF. CDR3 sequence (DNA): TGTGCCAGCTCACCCGAGGACACTGAAGCTTTCTTT.

The rearrangement joins TRBV29-1 to TRBJ2-5; D ambiguous. Germline CDR1 is SQVTM and CDR2 is ANQGSEA. CDR3 length equals 14 residues. V lost 0 bases to trimming and J lost 2 bases, with 10 bases between them. The CDR3 sequence is CSVEDLASQETQYF. CDR3 in DNA: TGCAGCGTTGAAGATCTGGCCAGTCAAGAGACCCAGTACTTC.

In its sample, this clone was seen a few times. The chain links TRBV10-3 to TRBJ1-1, with D unresolved. With 6 bases removed from V and 4 bases from J, the gap between germline ends came to 9 bases. Per germline, CDR1 ENHRY and CDR2 SYGVKD. The CDR3 sequence is 12 residues long. The chain's CDR3 is CAIRHISTEAFF. In DNA, the CDR3 is TGTGCCATCAGACACATCAGCACTGAAGCTTTCTTT.

This chain uses TRBV12-5 with TRBJ1-1; D is undetermined. V lost 0 bases, J lost 1 base, and 9 bases lay in between. The germline gives CDR1 LGHNT, CDR2 FRNRAP. The CDR3 runs 15 residues. CDR3 residues: CASGLVLGENTEAFF. CDR3 sequence (DNA): TGTGCTAGTGGTTTGGTACTTGGAGAGAACACTGAAGCTTTCTTT.

J is TRBJ2-3 and V is TRBV14; D remains ambiguous. The CDR3 contains 13 residues. Per germline, CDR1 SGHDN and CDR2 FVKESK. Trimming cost V 2 bases and J 6 bases, with 9 bases left between them. DNA of the CDR3: TGTGCCAGCAGCCAATTCCTCCGGGATACGCAGTATTTT. As protein: CASSQFLRDTQYF.

This rearrangement joins TRBV25-1 to TRBJ1-4, with a weak D call TRBD1 (5 bases). The CDR3 is made up of 15 amino acids. Trimming pared 2 bases from V and 5 bases from J, leaving 12 bases between. CDR1 and CDR2 from the germline V gene are MGHDK and SYGVNS. The CDR3 region is CASSEGVGGNEKLFF. The DNA for the CDR3 is TGTGCCAGCAGTGAAGGGGTTGGGGGGAATGAAAAACTGTTTTTT.

As regards this clone: One end of the junction is discordant with germline, which a read error may explain. The CDR3 protein is CSVEVVDRGYGYPF. The CDR3 DNA reads TGCAGCGTTGAAGTAGTAGACAGGGGCTATGGCTACCCCTTC. The V call is TRBV29-1, the J call TRBJ1-2; 8 bases map to TRBD1. The germline CDR1 and CDR2 sequences are SQVTM and ANQGSEA. The CDR3 is 14 residues long.

This sequence joins TRBV19 and TRBJ2-1, with D maybe TRBD1 (5 bases). V was shortened by 1 base and J by 10 bases, with 14 bases between the two germline ends. The CDR3 extends over 14 amino acids. Germline V gene lookup returns CDR1 LNHDA and CDR2 SQIVND (reference sequence). The DNA of the CDR3 is TGTGCCAGTAGTATAGGCCCCTCTACAGGAGAGCAGTTCTTC. Residues: CASSIGPSTGEQFF.

The rearrangement links TRBV5-1 to TRBJ1-2; possibly TRBD1 for D (6 bases). Deletions cut 4 bases from V and 8 bases from J, with 21 bases between. This CDR3 has 15 residues. Germline assignment: CDR1 SGHRS and CDR2 YFSETQ. The CDR3 is CASSGGHPGDRGYTF. Here the CDR3 DNA reads TGCGCCAGCAGCGGGGGACACCCAGGGGATCGCGGCTACACCTTC.

The genes are TRBV7-9 and TRBJ2-7; TRBD2 aligns across 10 bases. The CDR3 contains 16 residues. The germline V gene has CDR1 SEHNR and CDR2 FQNEAQ (reference sequence). V gave up 5 bases and J gave up 4 bases; unmatched junction bases: 11. DNA of the CDR3: TGTGCCAGCAGCGCCCGGACTAGCGGAGACTCTTACGAGCAGTACTTC. This translates into CASSARTSGDSYEQYF.

The rearrangement joins TRBV15 to TRBJ2-1; 12 bases fit TRBD2. The CDR3 has 14 residues. CDR1 is LNHNV, CDR2 YYDKDF, per germline (reference sequence). V trimming: 5 bases; J trimming: 16 bases; junction bases outside the gene matches: 12. In DNA, the CDR3 is TGTGCCACCAGCGGCGGGACTAGCGGGCTAACCGCCTTCTTC. Its protein is CATSGGTSGLTAFF.

The rearrangement uses TRBV27 and TRBJ1-1; 9 bases map to TRBD1. V was pared by 5 bases and J by 3 bases, with 4 bases of the junction left unmatched. The germline CDR1 and CDR2 sequences are MNHEY and SMNVEV (reference sequence). The CDR3 is made up of 14 amino acids. The CDR3 here is CASSPRDRDTEAFF. The CDR3 bases are TGTGCCAGCAGTCCCAGGGACAGGGACACTGAAGCTTTCTTT.

The genes are TRBV27 and TRBJ1-3; 7 positions match TRBD1. The CDR3 runs to 14 residues. The V gene end was trimmed by 4 bases and the J gene end by 5 bases; junction bases not matched to a gene: 5. The germline CDR1 and CDR2 sequences are MNHEY and SMNVEV (reference sequence). The CDR3 loop reads CASSSGTARNTIYF. As DNA, the CDR3 is TGTGCCAGCAGTTCCGGGACAGCCAGAAACACCATATATTTT.

The chain joins TRBV29-1 to TRBJ2-3; D is perhaps TRBD2 (5 bases). Germline V gene sequence: CDR1 SQVTM, CDR2 ANQGSEA. The CDR3 sequence is 14 residues long. Trimming took 5 bases from V and 5 from J, leaving 17 bases between them. CDR3 in amino acids: CSVQKYGLGDTQYF. Written as DNA, the CDR3 is TGCAGCGTTCAAAAATACGGACTTGGAGATACGCAGTATTTT.

The chain couples TRBV6-6 to TRBJ2-7; 7 bases match TRBD2. The CDR3 sequence is 14 residues long. Germline V gene data show CDR1 as MNHNY and CDR2 as SVGAGI (reference sequence). J lost 1 base, V lost 2 bases, and 2 bases had no gene match. The CDR3 nucleotides read TGTGCCAGCAGTTACGGGGGGGGGTCCTACGAGCAGTACTTC. The encoded protein is CASSYGGGSYEQYF.

This rearrangement joins TRBV15 to TRBJ2-7; D is perhaps TRBD2 (5 bases). V lost 0 bases, J lost 6 bases, and 15 bases lay in between. Germline V gene sequence: CDR1 LNHNV, CDR2 YYDKDF (reference sequence). This CDR3 spans 15 amino acids. In DNA, the CDR3 is TGTGCCACCAGCAGAGATCTGGAGCGGAGAGGCGAGCAGTACTTC. It codes for CATSRDLERRGEQYF.

The V call is TRBV10-2, the J call TRBJ1-2; 10 bases fit TRBD1. Germline trimming cut 8 bases from V and 5 bases from J; bases unmatched to any gene: 11. This CDR3 is 15 amino acids long. Germline CDR1 WSHSY, CDR2 SAAADI. CDR3 sequence reads: CASSKPDRGEYGYTF. As DNA, the CDR3 is TGCGCCAGCTCTAAGCCGGACAGGGGGGAGTATGGCTACACCTTC.

The rearrangement joins TRBV19 to TRBJ1-3; weak D call: TRBD1 (6 bases). The CDR3 has 15 residues. Trimming removed 6 bases at V and 2 bases at J, with 14 bases between. Germline CDR1 and CDR2: LNHDA and SQIVND (reference sequence). The DNA for the CDR3 is TGTGCCAGTAGGATGCGGGGGGGGCCTGGAAACACCATATATTTT. It is translated as CASRMRGGPGNTIYF.

This chain uses TRBV29-1 with TRBJ1-1; TRBD1 matches 11 bases. This CDR3 is built from 13 residues. Germline CDR1 SQVTM, CDR2 ANQGSEA. V lost 4 bases to trimming and J lost 10 bases; unmatched junction nucleotides: 8. The CDR3 here is CSVGGQGVGGAFF. The CDR3 DNA sequence: TGCAGCGTTGGGGGACAGGGGGTCGGGGGAGCTTTCTTT.

J is TRBJ1-1 and V is TRBV10-1, with D tentatively TRBD1 (6 bases). V dropped 4 bases and J dropped 1 base, with 16 bases sitting between them. The CDR3 length is 16 residues. Looked up from germline, CDR1 is WNHNN and CDR2 is SYGVQD (reference sequence). In DNA form, the CDR3 reads TGCGCCAGCAGTGTAAAAACCGGGACAAAGAACACTGAAGCTTTCTTT. Amino acids: CASSVKTGTKNTEAFF.

V usage is TRBV7-6 and J usage is TRBJ1-1; D is possibly TRBD1 (5 bases). This CDR3 is built from 14 residues. Germline V gene sequence: CDR1 SGHVS, CDR2 FNYEAQ. V was clipped by 3 bases and J by 1 base, with 9 bases between them. The chain's CDR3 is CASSFGGPNTEAFF. As DNA, the CDR3 is TGTGCCAGCAGCTTCGGGGGACCGAACACTGAAGCTTTCTTT.

This rearrangement joins TRBV18 to TRBJ2-6, with a weak D call TRBD1 (5 bases). This CDR3 is built from 19 residues. Germline CDR1 KGHSH, CDR2 LQKENI. The ends were cut back, 2 bases at V and 1 base at J, with 18 bases in the middle. Here the CDR3 DNA reads TGTGCCAGCTCACCATTTGTTCTCAGGGTAAAATCTGGGGCCAACGTCCTGACTTTC. It translates to CASSPFVLRVKSGANVLTF.